The 31 T cell receptor beta chains in this list originate from one sample, sequenced in a study of blood T cells in healthy people across ages (dated by TCRdb to 2014 to 2015). The library came from 5' RACE. TCRdb lists the instrument as Illumina HiSeq 2500. A second roughly 6 to 12 cycle PCR used a sample-barcoded 5' primer and a J-beta primer mix. The public reads were reanalyzed by TCRdb: fastp trimming at Q25, MiXCR alignment, in-frame beta chains only. Rows are combined by CDR3 protein, so each entry shows the most common genes and DNA. The sample contains approximately 800,000 distinct CDR3 sequences, approximately 55% of them found a single time. About 42% of the sample is in the top ten clones. The sequenced material came from blood. These receptors came from a man older than 75 in good health.

The rearrangement links TRBV27 to TRBJ2-2, with 9 nucleotides matching TRBD2. Germline assignment: CDR1 MNHEY and CDR2 SMNVEV (reference sequence). Germline trimming cut 3 bases from V and 0 bases from J; bases unmatched to any gene: 5. CDR3 size: 17 residues. The CDR3 DNA follows: TGTGCCAGCAGTTTTGGGACTAGCATATCGAACACCGGGGAGCTGTTTTTT. Translation gives CASSFGTSISNTGELFF.

This clonotype showed up just a few times. The CDR3 spells CASSLASAVAGANVLTF. The CDR3 DNA reads TGTGCCAGCAGCTTAGCGAGTGCGGTAGCTGGGGCCAACGTCCTGACTTTC. The genes are TRBV7-2 and TRBJ2-6; no clear D gene. V was cut by 0 bases and J by 2 bases, with 11 bases left in between. There are 17 residues in the CDR3. CDR1 SGHTA and CDR2 FQGNSA come from the germline V gene. Drawing the rest from reference TRBV7-2 and TRBJ2-6, the complete variable domain is GAGVSQSPSNKVTEKGKDVELRCDPISGHTALYWYRQSLGQGLEFLIYFQGNSAPDKSGLPSDRFSAERTGGSVSTLTIQRTQQEDSAVYLCASSLASAVAGANVLTFGAGSRLTVL.

The count of this clonotype is one. This chain uses TRBV12-3 or TRBV12-4 with TRBJ2-6; 11 nucleotides agree with TRBD1. V was clipped by 5 bases and J by 2 bases; unmatched bases: 8. The CDR3 totals 18 residues. The CDR3 DNA is TGTGCCAGCAGTCCCTGGACAGGGGGCAATCCTGGGGCCAACGTCCTGACTTTC. Amino acid sequence: CASSPWTGGNPGANVLTF.

The chain couples TRBV30 to TRBJ2-7; D is tentatively TRBD1 or TRBD2 (5 bases each). From germline, CDR1 is GTSNPN and CDR2 SVGIG (reference sequence). The CDR3 has 12 residues. Trimming left V 3 bases short and J 7 bases short, with 13 bases between. CDR3 residues: CAWRFSREEQYF. Here the CDR3 DNA reads TGTGCCTGGAGATTCAGCAGGGAGGAGCAGTACTTC.

This clonotype was found many times. The chain is built from TRBV5-1 and TRBJ2-7; D is possibly TRBD1 (6 bases). This CDR3 has 15 amino acids. Germline-derived CDR1 and CDR2 are SGHRS and YFSETQ. Trimming took 3 bases from V and 1 from J, leaving 14 bases between them. The DNA of the CDR3 is TGCGCCAGCAGCTATACAGGGCTTCCTTCCTACGAGCAGTACTTC. Translated, it gives CASSYTGLPSYEQYF.

The chain links TRBV7-2 to TRBJ2-7; D possibly corresponds to TRBD2 (6 bases). CDR3 length: 14 amino acids. In germline, CDR1 is SGHTA, CDR2 FQGNSA. With 5 bases removed from V and 1 base from J, the gap between germline ends came to 12 bases. The CDR3 DNA follows: TGTGCCAGCAGCAACTCCGCGGGGTCCTACGAGCAGTACTTC. Amino acids: CASSNSAGSYEQYF.

The chain links TRBV18 to TRBJ2-7; TRBD2 matches at 8 bases. The CDR3 loop spans 18 amino acids. V gave up 2 bases and J gave up 7 bases; unmatched junction bases: 19. Germline V gene sequence: CDR1 KGHSH, CDR2 LQKENI. CDR3 loop: CASSPAFPGLVGVGEQYF. CDR3 bases: TGTGCCAGCTCACCAGCTTTCCCGGGACTAGTAGGAGTCGGTGAGCAGTACTTC.

This clonotype has a count of ten or more. The chain carries TRBV4-2 and TRBJ2-7; no firm D call. Germline-derived CDR1 and CDR2 are LGHNA and YNFKEQ. CDR3 length equals 13 residues. V dropped 1 base and J dropped 0 bases, with 4 bases sitting between them. CDR3 amino acids: CASSQVSSYEQYF. CDR3 nucleotides: TGTGCCAGCAGCCAAGTATCCTCCTACGAGCAGTACTTC.

This rearrangement joins TRBV12-3 or TRBV12-4 to TRBJ2-1, with 8 bases matching TRBD2. CDR3 length: 11 residues. The ends lost 8 bases at V and 10 bases at J; junction bases unmatched: 4. As DNA, the CDR3 is TGTGCCAGCTGGCGCGGGGGGGAGCAGTTCTTC. Amino acids: CASWRGGEQFF.

The chain recombines TRBV4-2 with TRBJ2-3, with 8 bases lining up with TRBD1. Germline lookup yields CDR1 LGHNA and CDR2 YNFKEQ. The CDR3 extends over 16 amino acids. Trimming removed 5 bases from V and 2 bases from J; junction bases left unmatched: 9. CDR3 DNA sequence: TGTGCCAGCAGCACAGGACAGGGACTTTCCACAGATACGCAGTATTTT. This translates into CASSTGQGLSTDTQYF.

In its sample, this clonotype was seen a few times. This chain joins TRBV7-9 and TRBJ1-6; 12 bases align to TRBD1. V shed 5 bases and J 2 bases; nucleotides not matched to a gene: 4. Germline values: CDR1 SEHNR, CDR2 FQNEAQ (reference sequence). The CDR3 extends over 17 amino acids. CDR3 loop: CASSRGTGGTYNSPLHF. The CDR3 DNA follows: TGTGCCAGCAGCCGTGGGACAGGGGGCACCTATAATTCACCCCTCCACTTT.

The chain recombines TRBV7-2 with TRBJ2-5, with 8 positions matching TRBD1. The trim removed 1 base at V and 12 bases at J, leaving 13 bases unmatched. The CDR3 covers 15 residues. Germline CDR1 is SGHTA and CDR2 is FQGNSA. The CDR3 DNA sequence: TGTGCCAGCAGCTTAGTACGGGGACAGGCAAAAGGGGAGTACTTC. Translated, it gives CASSLVRGQAKGEYF.

The chain links TRBV29-1 to TRBJ2-5, with D perhaps TRBD2 (7 bases). V shed 3 bases and J shed 11 bases, with 25 bases lying between them. The length of the CDR3 is 15 residues. The germline V gene has CDR1 SQVTM and CDR2 ANQGSEA. The CDR3 protein is CSVEGLGGGRDEQYF. The CDR3 region has the DNA TGCAGCGTTGAGGGGCTGGGGGGGGGGCGTGATGAGCAGTACTTC.

V usage is TRBV7-8 and J usage is TRBJ2-1, with 16 bases matching TRBD2. This CDR3 is 18 amino acids long. V was pared by 5 bases and J by 9 bases, with 13 bases of the junction left unmatched. Germline values: CDR1 SGHVS, CDR2 FQNEAQ. In nucleotides, the CDR3 is TGTGCCAGCAGCAAAGTCCCCGGGACTAGCGGGAGGGCCGCTGAGCAGTTCTTC. Translated, it gives CASSKVPGTSGRAAEQFF.

In nucleotides, the CDR3 is TGTGCCAGCAGCCCATCGCTAGCGGGAAGGAATGAGCAGTTCTTC. Amino acid sequence: CASSPSLAGRNEQFF. The chain has TRBV7-3 and TRBJ2-1; 9 bases agree with TRBD2. V shed 5 bases and J 7 bases; nucleotides not matched to a gene: 9. CDR1 is SGHTA and CDR2 is FQGTGA in the germline V gene. The CDR3 loop spans 15 amino acids.

This chain joins TRBV18 and TRBJ2-7; 7 bases are shared with TRBD2. CDR3 size: 15 residues. The germline gives CDR1 KGHSH, CDR2 LQKENI. Trimming at V came to 5 bases and at J to 7 bases, leaving 14 bases not matched to a gene. CDR3 sequence (DNA): TGTGCCAGCTCAGTCGGAGCCGGGACTAACAATGAGCAGTACTTC. Encoded protein: CASSVGAGTNNEQYF.

The chain recombines TRBV12-3 or TRBV12-4 with TRBJ2-5; 8 bases match TRBD1. The DNA end favors TRBJ2-7, so the J call may be wrong. The CDR3 runs 13 residues. The CDR3 protein is CASSGGQGFEQYF. The CDR3 DNA follows: TGTGCCAGCAGTGGAGGACAGGGTTTCGAGCAGTACTTC.

The rearrangement joins TRBV9 to TRBJ2-7, with D possibly matching TRBD2 (6 bases). The V gene's germline CDR1 is SGDLS and CDR2 YYNGEE. The CDR3 is 15 residues long. Trimming removed 4 bases at V and 6 bases at J, with 20 bases between. In nucleotides, the CDR3 is TGTGCCAGCAGCACCGATCAATGGGGGGACTTCGAGCAGTACTTC. It translates to CASSTDQWGDFEQYF.

This clonotype was detected only a few times. The genes are TRBV25-1 and TRBJ2-3; 7 nucleotides line up with TRBD2. With 4 bases clipped from V and 14 bases from J, the junction kept 12 bases outside the gene matches. The CDR3 consists of 13 residues. Per the germline V gene, CDR1 is MGHDK and CDR2 is SYGVNS. CDR3 nucleotides: TGTGCCAGCAGTGCTGGCGGCGGGAGATACGCGTATTTT. Its translation: CASSAGGGRYAYF.

This rearrangement joins TRBV24-1 to TRBJ2-1; 10 bases align to TRBD1. After removal of 4 bases from V and 3 bases from J, the junction contained 5 bases not matched to a gene. The CDR3 extends over 16 amino acids. The V gene's germline CDR1 is KGHDR and CDR2 SFDVKD. CDR3 in DNA: TGTGCCACCAGTGACCCGGGACAGGGGATCTACAATGAGCAGTTCTTC. It encodes CATSDPGQGIYNEQFF.

The rearrangement uses TRBV5-1 and TRBJ2-1; D is possibly TRBD2 (5 bases). Trimming took 0 bases from V and 1 from J, leaving 8 bases between them. Germline assignment: CDR1 SGHRS and CDR2 YFSETQ. CDR3 length: 15 amino acids. Here the CDR3 DNA reads TGCGCCAGCAGCTTGGACGGGGAGTCCTACAATGAGCAGTTCTTC. Amino acid sequence: CASSLDGESYNEQFF.

The CDR3 bases are TGTGCCAGCAGCTTAGCGGGAGCGGGAGGGCCGCGGACCGGGGAGCTGTTTTTT. Amino acids: CASSLAGAGGPRTGELFF. The rearrangement joins TRBV28 to TRBJ2-2; 10 nucleotides line up with TRBD2. The CDR3 length is 18 residues. The germline gives CDR1 MDHEN, CDR2 SYDVKM. V trimming: 6 bases; J trimming: 5 bases; junction bases outside the gene matches: 15.

This chain connects TRBV27 to TRBJ1-2; 9 bases are shared with TRBD1. In germline, CDR1 is MNHEY, CDR2 SMNVEV (reference sequence). V gave up 3 bases and J gave up 6 bases; unmatched junction bases: 2. This CDR3 is 13 amino acids long. Here the CDR3 DNA reads TGTGCCAGCAGTTTCTGGACAGGGGATGGCTACACCTTC. Protein sequence: CASSFWTGDGYTF.

V and J are TRBV20-1 and TRBJ2-3; D not certain. The germline gives CDR1 DFQATT, CDR2 SNEGSKA (reference sequence). V was cut by 8 bases and J by 3 bases, with 18 bases left in between. The CDR3 has 14 residues. The CDR3, as DNA: TGCAGTATCAAGAAAGGGCGCAGGACAGATACGCAGTATTTT. It is translated as CSIKKGRRTDTQYF.

This sequence joins TRBV18 and TRBJ2-1; the D gene is possibly TRBD2 (6 bases). Trimming stripped 6 bases from V and 5 bases from J, with 14 bases between. There are 14 residues in the CDR3. Per germline, CDR1 KGHSH and CDR2 LQKENI. DNA for the CDR3: TGTGCCAGCTCCCCGGGTCCGGGGGACAATGAGCAGTTCTTC. Protein sequence: CASSPGPGDNEQFF.

Only one count was recorded for this clonotype. V gene TRBV20-1 combines with J gene TRBJ2-5; D may correspond to TRBD1 or TRBD2 (6 bases each). The tail of the sequence fits TRBJ2-7 better, so the J call may be wrong. The CDR3 consists of 16 residues. The germline V gene encodes CDR1 DFQATT and CDR2 SNEGSKA (reference sequence). The CDR3 DNA reads TGCAGTGCTAGCCCCCGGGAGCAGGGGAAAAACAACGAGCAGTACTTC. Translation: CSASPREQGKNNEQYF.

This clonotype was counted only a few times. This chain joins TRBV20-1 and TRBJ2-5; 9 positions agree with TRBD2. This CDR3 is 16 amino acids long. Germline CDR1 DFQATT, CDR2 SNEGSKA (reference sequence). The junction had 9 bases not matched to a gene; V was cut back by 2 bases and J by 2 bases. The CDR3 DNA reads as TGCAGTGCTAGATCGGGGGTCCTAGCGGGACAAGAGACCCAGTACTTC. Translating it yields CSARSGVLAGQETQYF.

The V call is TRBV25-1, the J call TRBJ2-5; TRBD2 agrees at 8 bases. J was trimmed by 4 bases and V by 6 bases; bases with no gene match: 10. The germline gives CDR1 MGHDK, CDR2 SYGVNS. The CDR3 is 15 amino acids. CDR3 sequence: CASSIRGGTGETQYF. The CDR3 region has the DNA TGTGCCAGCAGCATTCGGGGGGGTACGGGAGAGACCCAGTACTTC.

CDR3 in amino acids: CASSFRDSSYNEQFF. The CDR3 nucleotides read TGTGCCAGCAGTTTTCGGGATAGCTCCTACAATGAGCAGTTCTTC. V usage is TRBV27 and J usage is TRBJ2-1; tentatively, D is TRBD2 (5 bases). Per germline, CDR1 MNHEY and CDR2 SMNVEV (reference sequence). This CDR3 has 15 residues. The V gene lost 3 bases and the J gene lost 0 bases, with 9 bases spanning the gap.

The V gene is TRBV14, the J gene TRBJ2-5, with 7 bases identical to TRBD2. The V gene's germline CDR1 is SGHDN and CDR2 FVKESK. This CDR3 has 16 amino acids. V lost 3 bases to trimming and J lost 6 bases; unmatched junction nucleotides: 13. CDR3 region: CASSQLAKAGRKTQYF. The CDR3 bases are TGTGCCAGCAGCCAGTTAGCGAAAGCGGGACGAAAGACCCAGTACTTC.

This clonotype was counted a few times. V gene TRBV18 combines with J gene TRBJ2-7; 8 nucleotides match TRBD2. This CDR3 is 15 amino acids long. V dropped 0 bases and J dropped 4; count of bases not matched to a gene: 5. Germline CDR1 and CDR2: KGHSH and LQKENI. The CDR3 loop is CASSPPSPGGYEQYF. CDR3 sequence (DNA): TGTGCCAGCTCACCACCCAGCCCGGGGGGGTACGAGCAGTACTTC.